This T cell receptor (beta chain) is from a study of post-analysis software for immune sequencing data (dated by TCRdb to about 2015). Looking at the study overall: Relapsing-remitting, secondary progressive and progressive-relapsing multiple sclerosis were recorded as disease courses, and subtype annotation was lacking for some patients. Patient repertoires were compared against ten to twelve previously published healthy control repertoires from donors aged about 6 to 25 years. A subset of samples was prepared in parallel using single-end sample barcoding, then pooled and co-amplified after Illumina adapter ligation.

To demonstrate the VDJtools post-analysis software, TCR beta repertoires were profiled from the peripheral blood of roughly 14 young patients with multiple sclerosis. The patients with multiple sclerosis were children and adolescents between about 6 and 16 years of age. Concerning this clonotype: Its antigen is currently not known. No quality values exist for individual bases; no much larger clone is one base distant.

V is shortened by 5 bases, J by 0 bases, and the region joining them spans 11 bases. The germline V gene sets CDR1 to SQVTM and CDR2 to ANQGSEA. The CDR3 starts with the cysteine, ends with the phenylalanine, and has 13 residues. CDR3 DNA is the only sequence kept; it has 39 bases, read in frame from the first base. On the study overall, not on this receptor specifically: The control group was slightly older than the multiple sclerosis patient group. Significantly higher frequencies in patients than in controls were found for roughly 5 TRBV segments, including TRBV5-6, TRBV5-1 and TRBV20-1. When samples were clustered directly using the F measure, samples prepared in the same batch co-clustered strongly, which prompted a batch-effect correction. Compared with controls, multiple sclerosis patients had significantly lower normalized Chao1 diversity, a finding suggesting substantial peripheral T-cell clonal expansion.

Receptor amplification or capture employed PCR. Sequencing used an Illumina HiSeq 2500. To reduce PCR and sequencing biases, unique molecular identifiers were built into the TCR beta cDNA libraries. Every 1 to 10 million input T cells yielded 500,000 or so cDNA molecules, meaning each molecule approximated one T cell. The same protocol used for the earlier healthy control dataset was applied to prepare and sequence the patient libraries. Samples belonging to the same batch were prepared together, multiplexed and sequenced on a shared HiSeq lane. In the paper's pipeline: MIGEC was used to process the raw barcoded reads, and molecular identifier groups with only a single read were discarded before consensus assembly and CDR3 extraction. Clonotype tables were post-analysed with VDJtools, and diversity was normalized by down-sampling all datasets to the smallest sample size. To correct batch-related cross-sample contamination, repertoire overlap clustering matched CDR3 amino acid sequences but not nucleotide sequences. TCRdb reprocessing: public reads trimmed at Q25 with fastp, clones called with MiXCR, in-frame beta chains kept. Under each unique CDR3 protein, matching rows form one entry showing the most common genes and DNA. The V and J calls here are based on TCRdb, not the publication. Within this sample are about 810,000 distinct CDR3 sequences, with 53% of them counted one time only. The top ten constitute approximately 4.4% of the sample.

This clonotype was obtained from a girl aged 5 to 17 with multiple sclerosis. The chain employs TRBV29-1 and TRBJ2-7, with the D gene not clear enough to name. Sequenced: blood. The CDR3 amino acid sequence is: CSVTGRSSYEQYF. The bases are TGCAGCGTTACTGGCAGGAGCTCCTACGAGCAGTACTTC.